This TCR beta chain is from a study of blood T cell repertoires in COVID-19. Study details: Sites in the United States, Italy and Spain provided acute and convalescent COVID-19 samples. T cells, B-cell-depleted T cells, or PBMCs supplied cDNA or gDNA.

This CDR3 comprises 13 residues. The ends were cut back, 5 bases at V and 8 bases at J, with 15 bases in the middle. Germline CDR1 and CDR2: MDHEN and SYDVKM. Authors' data handling: Reference gene primer amplification yielded estimated nucleated cell counts. Sequencing was performed with immunoSEQ multiplex PCR; in TCRdb, only in-frame clones are kept and a portion is missing. V, J and clone size reflect that table, while D and trimming were determined from the DNA. This table holds about 180,000 clones, approximately 86% found once. The chain joins TRBV28 to TRBJ1-2, with D tentatively TRBD1 (6 bases). This TCR came from a woman of 80 years or more with active or convalescent COVID-19. Sequenced: peripheral blood. The CDR3 DNA is TGTGCCAGCAGTACCCACAGGGAAGAGGGCTACACCTTC. Translated, it gives CASSTHREEGYTF.